This T cell receptor (beta chain) derives from a study of identical twins (dated by TCRdb to about 2016). With respect to the entire study: The study deep-sequenced TCR alpha and beta repertoires from monozygotic twins, unrelated adults of various ages and cord blood to test whether fetal clonotypes persist. To rule out contamination, replicate twin experiments were performed at different times with different library preparation protocols. Here is what the overall study found, with its caveats: Out-of-frame TCR alpha sequences shared between twins showed an excess of low generation-probability sequences compared with coincidental sharing between unrelated individuals. Recombination models systematically underestimated out-of-frame TCR alpha sharing in monozygotic twins but agreed with sharing between unrelated individuals. Fewer insertions were carried by abundant cord blood beta clonotypes, a similar but weaker trend appeared in young adult naive repertoires, and no such trend appeared in memory repertoires. Because the same donors could not be followed over many years, the conclusions depended on cross-sectional statistical analysis. The excess sharing between twins in beta out-of-frame sequences was weaker because fewer shared sequences reduced the signal-to-noise ratio. Invariant T cells such as MAIT and iNKT could partly confound zero-insertion analyses, though diverse VJ usage argued against this for most clonotypes.

The library was generated by 5' RACE. TCRdb lists the instrument as Illumina HiSeq 2000. Template switching added a universal primer binding site, and the final cDNA carried a unique molecular identifier that allowed TCR cDNA molecules to be counted accurately. Specific primers in the conserved constant-segment region were used to synthesize first-strand cDNA for the TCR alpha and beta chains. To control for contamination, every cDNA library carried two barcodes: a SMART-Mk sample barcode plus Illumina barcodes. Two successive PCR steps introduced TruSeq adapter sequences along with Illumina sample barcodes. TCR alpha and beta cDNA libraries were sequenced on the Illumina HiSeq platform with custom primers. As for the original processing: MiGEC was used to process raw reads and extract unique molecular identifiers, and MiXCR was used to find CDR3 positions. Recombination models were inferred per individual with the repgenHMM and IGoR tools using an EM algorithm. The tcR package in R was used for shared clonotype analysis, with sharing normalized by the product of cloneset sizes. To study raw recombination without the effects of thymic and clonal selection, out-of-frame nonproductive sequences were analyzed. The public sequencing data were trimmed at Q25 with fastp and processed into clonotypes with MiXCR by TCRdb, which kept only in-frame beta chains. CDR3 protein duplicates are merged, each entry listing the most common genes and DNA. It is TCRdb's table, rather than the study itself, that gives the V and J calls and clone size. The sample has roughly 690,000 distinct CDR3 sequences on record, roughly 6% of them singletons. The top ten clonotypes cover approximately 1.6% of the sample.

Every donor in the study was a healthy Caucasian. The study also sequenced three unrelated non-twin adults: a male aged 18 to 30, a male aged 50 to 60 and a female aged 50 to 60. Miltenyi CD45RO+ enrichment and human naive T-cell isolation kits were used to isolate memory (CD45RO+) and naive T cells from PBMC. Between the V and J ends, shortened by 6 bases and 0 bases respectively, the junction contains 5 bases. The CDR3 holds 12 amino acids from the cysteine to the phenylalanine. CDR3 DNA only is kept here, 36 bases in frame from base 1. Looking up the germline V gene yields CDR1 MNHNS and CDR2 SASEGT. This clonotype showed up many times. The target of this receptor is not known. Base qualities are not provided; no much larger clone lies one nucleotide away.

The rearranged chain carries TRBV6-1 and TRBJ1-2, with an unclear D gene assignment. The sample consisted of naive T cells sorted from blood. Reading the label with the study, this specimen's cell subset or site is: cells isolated with a human naive T-cell isolation kit. This receptor was taken from a man aged 18 to 29 in good health. The CDR3 reads as follows: CASRTTNYGYTF. The DNA sequence follows: TGTGCCAGCAGGACAACTAACTATGGCTACACCTTC.